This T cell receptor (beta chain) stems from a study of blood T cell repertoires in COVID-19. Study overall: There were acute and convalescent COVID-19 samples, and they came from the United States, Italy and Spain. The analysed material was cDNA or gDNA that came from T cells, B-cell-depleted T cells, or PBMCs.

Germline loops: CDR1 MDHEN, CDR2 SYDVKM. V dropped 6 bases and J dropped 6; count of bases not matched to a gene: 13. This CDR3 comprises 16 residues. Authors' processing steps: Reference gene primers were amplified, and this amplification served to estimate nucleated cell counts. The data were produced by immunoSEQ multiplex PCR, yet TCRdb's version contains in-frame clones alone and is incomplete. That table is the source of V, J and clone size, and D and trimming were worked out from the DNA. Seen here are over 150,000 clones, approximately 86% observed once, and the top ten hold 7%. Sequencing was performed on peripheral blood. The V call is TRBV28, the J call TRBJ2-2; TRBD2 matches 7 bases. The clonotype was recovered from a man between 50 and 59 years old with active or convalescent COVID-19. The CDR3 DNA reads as TGTGCCAGCAGGATGGTCCCGGGACTATCTGCCGGGGAGCTGTTTTTT. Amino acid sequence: CASRMVPGLSAGELFF.